This record covers a single TCR beta chain. Its antigen is currently unknown. The CDR3 is 14 amino acids. Looked up from germline, CDR1 is LNHDA and CDR2 is SQIVND (reference sequence). Trimming removed 3 bases at V and 7 bases at J, with 13 bases between. This sample is drawn from a study of lymphopenia after photon versus proton radiotherapy. Study-wide results and limits: After the lymphocyte nadir, photon-treated repertoires showed oligoclonal expansion, especially of CD8+ Temra cells. Only patients who died were analyzed for survival; proton advantage is unproven.

Sequencing used immunoSEQ multiplex PCR; TCRdb keeps in-frame clones, though not all of them. The profile shows around 26,000 clones, roughly 85% of them singletons. The chain uses TRBV19 and TRBJ2-1; D perhaps matches TRBD2 (6 bases). The clonotype originates from a woman in her sixties or seventies with pancreatic cancer. Sequencing used peripheral blood, obtained from a patient treated with proton-based radiotherapy. CDR3: CASSMFLAGNEQFF. The CDR3, as DNA: TGTGCCAGTAGTATGTTCCTGGCGGGGAATGAGCAGTTCTTC.